Listed below are T cell receptor beta chains from one sample, sequenced in a study of T cell responses to AZD1222 COVID-19 vaccine. The repertoire was sequenced with immunoSEQ multiplex PCR; TCRdb's copy has only in-frame clones and lacks some. The sample lists more than 100,000 clones, about 82% occurring once. The sequenced sample was peripheral blood, obtained 28 days after the second dose of the MenACWY control vaccine. Source of these receptors: an adult who received the MenACWY meningococcal vaccine as a control. Each CDR3 is given with its conserved first and last residue. A D gene is named only where the DNA matches it firmly. Only part of the rows carry a size: once, few, many, or a class if the clone is expanded.

d_gene	abundance	v_gene	j_gene	CDR3aa	CDR3nt
TRBD1	few	TRBV24-1	TRBJ1-2	CATSGLTGHGYTF	TGTGCCACCAGTGGTTTGACAGGGCATGGCTACACCTTC
NA	NA	TRBV3-1/TRBV3-2	TRBJ1-1	CASSHYGSEAFF	TGTGCCAGCAGCCACTATGGGTCTGAAGCTTTCTTT
TRBD1	NA	TRBV6-5	TRBJ1-4	CASSRGANEKLFF	TGTGCCAGCAGCAGGGGGGCTAATGAAAAACTGTTTTTT
NA	NA	TRBV9	TRBJ1-1	CASSPRIGTGNTEAFF	TGTGCCAGCAGCCCCCGAATAGGGACCGGGAACACTGAAGCTTTCTTT
NA	NA	TRBV9	TRBJ2-2	CASSVELVTGELFF	TGTGCCAGCAGCGTAGAATTAGTGACCGGGGAGCTGTTTTTT
NA	NA	TRBV6-5	TRBJ2-7	CASSYSGPLEQYF	TGTGCCAGCAGTTACTCGGGGCCGCTCGAGCAGTACTTC
TRBD1	NA	TRBV4-1	TRBJ1-1	CACRGGAGNTEAFF	TGCGCGTGCAGGGGGGGCGCAGGGAACACTGAAGCTTTCTTT
NA	NA	TRBV10-2	TRBJ2-2	CATQSPGELFF	TGCGCCACCCAGAGCCCCGGGGAGCTGTTTTTT
NA	NA	TRBV5-1	TRBJ1-1	CASSRSLMNTEAFF	TGCGCCAGCAGTAGGTCGCTTATGAACACTGAAGCTTTCTTT
NA	NA	TRBV4-1	TRBJ1-5	CASSQDLRDQPQHF	TGCGCCAGCAGCCAAGATTTGCGGGATCAGCCCCAGCATTTT
TRBD2	NA	TRBV29-1	TRBJ2-7	CSVDSGGGGYEQYF	TGCAGCGTTGATTCGGGGGGAGGCGGCTACGAGCAGTACTTC
NA	NA	TRBV18	TRBJ1-1	CASSLGRDTEAFF	TGTGCCAGCTCGCTGGGAAGGGATACTGAAGCTTTCTTT
NA	NA	TRBV24-1	TRBJ1-2	CATSAGQHYGYTF	TGTGCCACCAGTGCCGGGCAACACTATGGCTACACCTTC
TRBD1	NA	TRBV3-1/TRBV3-2	TRBJ1-2	CASRRKGQPLRGGYTF	TGTGCCAGCAGACGGAAGGGACAGCCCTTACGGGGTGGCTACACCTTC
NA	NA	TRBV15	TRBJ2-1	CATSRDHGHANEQFF	TGTGCCACCAGCAGAGATCATGGACATGCTAATGAGCAGTTCTTC
NA	NA	TRBV2	TRBJ1-1	CASSKGQNTEAFF	TGTGCCAGCAGCAAGGGACAGAACACTGAAGCTTTCTTT
TRBD2	once	TRBV5-4	TRBJ2-7	CASSPGGSGSYEQYF	TGTGCCAGCAGCCCCGGTGGTAGCGGGTCCTACGAGCAGTACTTC
NA	NA	TRBV24-1	TRBJ1-4	CATSDSGETNEKLFF	TGTGCCACCAGTGACTCGGGAGAGACCAATGAAAAACTGTTTTTT
NA	NA	TRBV5-6	TRBJ1-5	CASSTHRGANQPQHF	TGTGCCAGCAGCACCCATAGGGGGGCTAATCAGCCCCAGCATTTT
TRBD1	NA	TRBV5-1	TRBJ1-4	CASSDGTGEKLFF	TGCGCCAGCAGCGACGGGACAGGGGAAAAACTGTTTTTT
NA	NA	TRBV19	TRBJ1-6	CASAGTKGNSPLHF	TGTGCCAGTGCCGGGACAAAGGGGAATTCACCCCTCCACTTT